This T cell receptor beta chain was captured by sequencing in a study of CD8+ T cells in alopecia areata. Study outcomes and limitations: Scalp clonality decreased significantly with tofacitinib, and so did expanded CD8+ clones among the top 100.

cDNA prepared by RNA extraction and subsequent reverse transcription served as the template for sequencing. The assay was immunoSEQ multiplex PCR, and TCRdb's table has in-frame clones only and misses some. The sample records roughly 200,000 clones, about 53% being singletons. Turning to this clone: The target antigen is unknown.

Germline CDR1 is SGDLS and CDR2 is YYNGEE. CDR3 length: 14 residues. Trimming took 3 bases from V and 2 from J, leaving 10 bases between them. Specified treatment: oral pan-JAK inhibitor, 5-10 mg twice daily. The clonotype comes from a human donor with alopecia areata. The J gene is TRBJ2-3, the V gene TRBV9; D tentatively reads TRBD1 or TRBD2 (5 bases each). The sample was CD8+ T cells sorted from blood, taken at week 24, from a patient treated with tofacitinib. CDR3 in amino acids: CASSGGRDTDTQYF. For the CDR3, the DNA is TGTGCCAGCAGCGGGGGACGTGACACAGATACGCAGTATTTT. Complete variable domain (other parts from reference TRBV9 and TRBJ2-3): DSGVTQTPKHLITATGQRVTLRCSPRSGDLSVYWYQQSLDQGLQFLIQYYNGEERAKGNILERFSAQQFPDLHSELNLSSLELGDSALYFCASSGGRDTDTQYFGPGTRLTVL.